The 2 T cell receptor beta chains presented below share a single source sample, sequenced in a study of cytomegalovirus exposure and HLA in healthy donors. In the PCR, 60 Vbeta and 13 Jbeta primers were used. Some clones are missing from TCRdb's copy, which holds only in-frame ones; the method was immunoSEQ multiplex PCR. The sample holds 210,000 or so clones; more than 70% are singletons and the top ten take 1.3%. The sequencing input was PBMCs. Receptors were obtained from a human donor in good health.

The V and J genes are TRBV28 and TRBJ2-7; D remains unclear. Germline lookup yields CDR1 MDHEN and CDR2 SYDVKM. This CDR3 has 18 residues. V was cut by 4 bases and J by 1 base, with 23 bases left in between. The CDR3 here is CASSSSLAQKSRSYEQYF. The CDR3 DNA is TGTGCCAGCAGTTCAAGTTTGGCCCAAAAGTCTAGGTCCTACGAGCAGTACTTC.

The chain recombines TRBV6-5 with TRBJ2-1; the D gene is possibly TRBD1 (6 bases). Germline-derived CDR1 and CDR2 are MNHEY and SVGAGI. This CDR3 spans 14 amino acids. Trimming shortened V by 6 bases and J by 4 bases, and 13 bases separated the two germline ends. CDR3 bases: TGTGCCAGCAGCGCCGGGACACGGTACAATGAGCAGTTCTTC. Encoded protein: CASSAGTRYNEQFF.